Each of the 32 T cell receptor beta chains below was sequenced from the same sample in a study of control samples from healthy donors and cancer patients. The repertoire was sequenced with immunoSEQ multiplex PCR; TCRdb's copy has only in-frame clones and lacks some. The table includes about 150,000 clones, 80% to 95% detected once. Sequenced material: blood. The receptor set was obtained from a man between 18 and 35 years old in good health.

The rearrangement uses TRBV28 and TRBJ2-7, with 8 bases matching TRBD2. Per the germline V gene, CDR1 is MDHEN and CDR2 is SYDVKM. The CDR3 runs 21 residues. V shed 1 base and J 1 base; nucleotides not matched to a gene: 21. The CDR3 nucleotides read TGTGCCAGCAGTTTATCCATTTACGTCAGGGCGGGGGGCCTATATTCCTACGAGCAGTACTTC. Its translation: CASSLSIYVRAGGLYSYEQYF.

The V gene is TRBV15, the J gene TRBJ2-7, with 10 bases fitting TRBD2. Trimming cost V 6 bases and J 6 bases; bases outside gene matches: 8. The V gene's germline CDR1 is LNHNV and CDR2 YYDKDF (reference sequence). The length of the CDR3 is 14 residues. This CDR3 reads CATRLAGDAGEQYF. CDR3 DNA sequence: TGTGCCACCAGGCTAGCGGGAGATGCGGGCGAGCAGTACTTC.

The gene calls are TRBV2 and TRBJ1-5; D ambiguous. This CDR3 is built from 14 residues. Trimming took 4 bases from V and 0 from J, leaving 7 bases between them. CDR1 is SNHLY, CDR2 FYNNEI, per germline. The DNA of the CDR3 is TGTGCCAGCAGTGCCCCTTATAGCAATCAGCCCCAGCATTTT. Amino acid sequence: CASSAPYSNQPQHF.

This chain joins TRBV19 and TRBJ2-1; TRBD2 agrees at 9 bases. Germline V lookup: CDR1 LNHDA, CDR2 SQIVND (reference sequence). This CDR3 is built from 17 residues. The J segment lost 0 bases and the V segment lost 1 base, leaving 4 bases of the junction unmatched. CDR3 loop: CASSIGLAESSYNEQFF. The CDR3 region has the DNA TGTGCCAGTAGTATAGGACTAGCGGAGAGCTCCTACAATGAGCAGTTCTTC.

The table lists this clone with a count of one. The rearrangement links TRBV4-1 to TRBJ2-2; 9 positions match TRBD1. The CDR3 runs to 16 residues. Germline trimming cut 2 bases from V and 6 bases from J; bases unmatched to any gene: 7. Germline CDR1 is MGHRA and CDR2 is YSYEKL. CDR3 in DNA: TGCGCCAGCAGCCAACCGGGACAGGGAAGAGCCGGGGAGCTGTTTTTT. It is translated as CASSQPGQGRAGELFF.

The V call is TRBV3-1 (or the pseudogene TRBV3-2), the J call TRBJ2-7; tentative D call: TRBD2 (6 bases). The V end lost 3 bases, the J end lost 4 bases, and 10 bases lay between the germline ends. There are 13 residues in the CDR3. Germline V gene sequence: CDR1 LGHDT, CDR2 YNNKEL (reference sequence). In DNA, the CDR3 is TGTGCCAGCAGCCACACGGAGGGATACGAGCAGTACTTC. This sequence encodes CASSHTEGYEQYF.

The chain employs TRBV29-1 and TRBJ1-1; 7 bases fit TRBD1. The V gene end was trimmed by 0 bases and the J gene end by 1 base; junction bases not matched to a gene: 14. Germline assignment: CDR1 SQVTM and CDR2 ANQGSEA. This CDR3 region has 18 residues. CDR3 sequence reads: CSVEDNLTGSRGNTEAFF. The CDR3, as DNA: TGCAGCGTTGAAGATAATTTGACAGGGTCGAGGGGGAACACTGAAGCTTTCTTT. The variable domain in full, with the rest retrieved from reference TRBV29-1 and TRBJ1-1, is SAVISQKPSRDICQRGTSLTIQCQVDSQVTMMFWYRQQPGQSLTLIATANQGSEATYESGFVIDKFPISRPNLTFSTLTVSNMSPEDSSIYLCSVEDNLTGSRGNTEAFFGQGTRLTVV.

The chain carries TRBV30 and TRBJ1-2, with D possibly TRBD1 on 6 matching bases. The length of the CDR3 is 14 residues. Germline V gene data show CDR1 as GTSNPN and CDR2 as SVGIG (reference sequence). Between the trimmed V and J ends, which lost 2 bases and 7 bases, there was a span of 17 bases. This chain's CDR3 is CAWSPGGGGGGYTF. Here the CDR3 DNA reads TGTGCCTGGAGTCCCGGTGGAGGGGGTGGTGGCTACACCTTC.

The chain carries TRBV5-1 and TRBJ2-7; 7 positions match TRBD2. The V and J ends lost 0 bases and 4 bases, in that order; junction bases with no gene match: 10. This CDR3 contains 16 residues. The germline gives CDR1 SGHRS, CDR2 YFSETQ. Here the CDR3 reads CASSLGGGGKGYEQYF. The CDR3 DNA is TGCGCCAGCAGCTTGGGTGGCGGGGGAAAGGGGTACGAGCAGTACTTC.

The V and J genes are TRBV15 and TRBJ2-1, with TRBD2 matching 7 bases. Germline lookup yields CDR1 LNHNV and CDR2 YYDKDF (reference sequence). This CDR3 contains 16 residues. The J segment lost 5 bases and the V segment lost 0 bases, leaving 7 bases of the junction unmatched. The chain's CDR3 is CATSREVAGANNEQFF. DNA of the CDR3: TGTGCCACCAGCAGAGAAGTAGCGGGCGCAAACAATGAGCAGTTCTTC.

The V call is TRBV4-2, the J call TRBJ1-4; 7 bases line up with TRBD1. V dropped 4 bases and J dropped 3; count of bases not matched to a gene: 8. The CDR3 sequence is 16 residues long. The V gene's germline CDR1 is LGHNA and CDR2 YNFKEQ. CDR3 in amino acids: CASSPGRGAPNEKLFF. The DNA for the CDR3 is TGTGCCAGCAGCCCAGGCAGGGGGGCACCTAATGAAAAACTGTTTTTT.

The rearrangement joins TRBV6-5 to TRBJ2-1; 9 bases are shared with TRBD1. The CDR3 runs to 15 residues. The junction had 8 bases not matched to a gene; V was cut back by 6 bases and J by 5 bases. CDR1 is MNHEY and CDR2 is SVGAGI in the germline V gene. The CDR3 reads CASSLGTGSHNEQFF. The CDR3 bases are TGTGCCAGCAGCCTAGGGACAGGGTCCCACAATGAGCAGTTCTTC.

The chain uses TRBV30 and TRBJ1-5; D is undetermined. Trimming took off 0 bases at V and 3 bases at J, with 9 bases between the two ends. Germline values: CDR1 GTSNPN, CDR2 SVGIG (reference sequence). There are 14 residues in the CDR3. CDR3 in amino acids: CAWSVLRFNQPQHF. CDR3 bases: TGTGCCTGGAGTGTATTGCGCTTCAATCAGCCCCAGCATTTT.

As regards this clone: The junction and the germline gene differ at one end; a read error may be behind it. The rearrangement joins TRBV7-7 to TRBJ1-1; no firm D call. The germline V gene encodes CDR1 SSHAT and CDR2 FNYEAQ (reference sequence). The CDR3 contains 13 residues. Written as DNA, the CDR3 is TGTGCTAGCAGCCAGGACCTGAACACTGAAGCTTTCTTT. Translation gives CASSQDLNTEAFF.

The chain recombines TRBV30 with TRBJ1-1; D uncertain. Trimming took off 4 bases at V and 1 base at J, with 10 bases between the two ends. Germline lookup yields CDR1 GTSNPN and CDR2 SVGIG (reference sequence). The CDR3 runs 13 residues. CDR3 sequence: CAWTLRPNTEAFF. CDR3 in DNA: TGTGCCTGGACCCTACGGCCGAACACTGAAGCTTTCTTT.

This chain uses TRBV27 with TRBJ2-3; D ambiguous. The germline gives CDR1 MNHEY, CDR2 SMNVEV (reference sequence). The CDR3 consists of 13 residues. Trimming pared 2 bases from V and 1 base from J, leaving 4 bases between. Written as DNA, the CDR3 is TGTGCCAGCAGTTTAGCGGGCACAGATACGCAGTATTTT. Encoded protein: CASSLAGTDTQYF.

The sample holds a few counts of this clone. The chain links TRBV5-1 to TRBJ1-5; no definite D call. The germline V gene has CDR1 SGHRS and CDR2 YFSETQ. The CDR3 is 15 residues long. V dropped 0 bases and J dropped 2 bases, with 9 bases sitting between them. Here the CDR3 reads CASSLEPSGNQPQHF. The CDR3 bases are TGCGCCAGCAGCTTGGAACCCTCCGGCAATCAGCCCCAGCATTTT.

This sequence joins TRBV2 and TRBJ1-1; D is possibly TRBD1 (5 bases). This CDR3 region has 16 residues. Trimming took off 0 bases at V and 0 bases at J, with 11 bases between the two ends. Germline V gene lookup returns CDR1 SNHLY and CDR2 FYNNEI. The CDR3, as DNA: TGTGCCAGCAGTGAAGCGGTGGGCAGGGTGAACACTGAAGCTTTCTTT. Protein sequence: CASSEAVGRVNTEAFF.

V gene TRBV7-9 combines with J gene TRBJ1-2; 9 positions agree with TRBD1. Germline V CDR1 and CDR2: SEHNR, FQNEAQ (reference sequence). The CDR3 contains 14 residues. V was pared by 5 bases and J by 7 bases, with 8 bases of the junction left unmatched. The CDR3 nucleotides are TGTGCCAGCAGCCCCACAGGGGGCCCGTTTGGCTACACCTTC. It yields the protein CASSPTGGPFGYTF.

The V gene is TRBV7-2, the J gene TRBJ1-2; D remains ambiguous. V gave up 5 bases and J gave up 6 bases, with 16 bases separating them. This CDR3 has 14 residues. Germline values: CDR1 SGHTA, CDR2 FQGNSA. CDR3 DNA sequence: TGTGCCAGCAGCGTAGACTTTCTTCTCGATGGCTACACCTTC. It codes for CASSVDFLLDGYTF. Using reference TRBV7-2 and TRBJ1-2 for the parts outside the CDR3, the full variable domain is GAGVSQSPSNKVTEKGKDVELRCDPISGHTALYWYRQSLGQGLEFLIYFQGNSAPDKSGLPSDRFSAERTGGSVSTLTIQRTQQEDSAVYLCASSVDFLLDGYTFGSGTRLTVV.

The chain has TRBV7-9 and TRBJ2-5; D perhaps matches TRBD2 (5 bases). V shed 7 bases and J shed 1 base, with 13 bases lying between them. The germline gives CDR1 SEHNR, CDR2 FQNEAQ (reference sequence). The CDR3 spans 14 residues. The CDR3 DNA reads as TGTGCCAGCACCCTAACGGGGAGCCAAGAGACCCAGTACTTC. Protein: CASTLTGSQETQYF. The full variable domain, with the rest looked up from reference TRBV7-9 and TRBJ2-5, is DTGVSQNPRHKITKRGQNVTFRCDPISEHNRLYWYRQTLGQGPEFLTYFQNEAQLEKSRLLSDRFSAERPKGSFSTLEIQRTEQGDSAMYLCASTLTGSQETQYFGPGTRLLVL.

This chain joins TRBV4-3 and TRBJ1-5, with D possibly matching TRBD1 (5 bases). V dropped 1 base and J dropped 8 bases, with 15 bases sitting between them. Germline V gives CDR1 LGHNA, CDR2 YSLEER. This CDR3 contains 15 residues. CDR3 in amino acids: CASSQGAGPGEPQHF. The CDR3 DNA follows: TGCGCCAGCAGCCAAGGTGCGGGGCCCGGAGAGCCCCAGCATTTT.

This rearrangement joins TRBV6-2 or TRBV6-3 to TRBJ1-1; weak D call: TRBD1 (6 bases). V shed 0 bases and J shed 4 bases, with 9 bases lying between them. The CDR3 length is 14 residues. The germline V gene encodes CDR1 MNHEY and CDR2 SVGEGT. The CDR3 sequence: CASSYSRGSTEAFF. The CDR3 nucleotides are TGTGCCAGCAGTTACTCCAGGGGAAGCACTGAAGCTTTCTTT.

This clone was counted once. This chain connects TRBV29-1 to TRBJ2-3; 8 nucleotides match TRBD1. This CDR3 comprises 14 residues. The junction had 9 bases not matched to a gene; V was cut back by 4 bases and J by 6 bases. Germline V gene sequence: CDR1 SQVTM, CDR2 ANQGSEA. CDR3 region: CSVGSQGAWDTQYF. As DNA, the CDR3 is TGCAGCGTTGGAAGCCAGGGGGCATGGGATACGCAGTATTTT.

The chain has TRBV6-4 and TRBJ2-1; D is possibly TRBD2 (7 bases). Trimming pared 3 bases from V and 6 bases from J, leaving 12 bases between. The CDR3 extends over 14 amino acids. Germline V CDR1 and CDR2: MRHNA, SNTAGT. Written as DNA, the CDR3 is TGTGCCAGCAGTGAACAGGGCGGGAGCAATGAGCAGTTCTTC. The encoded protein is CASSEQGGSNEQFF.

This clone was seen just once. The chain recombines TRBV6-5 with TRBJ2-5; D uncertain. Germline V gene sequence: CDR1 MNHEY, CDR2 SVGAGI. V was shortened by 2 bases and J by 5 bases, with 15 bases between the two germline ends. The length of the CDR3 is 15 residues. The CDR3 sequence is CASSYAKAPGETQYF. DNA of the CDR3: TGTGCCAGCAGTTACGCAAAGGCCCCCGGGGAGACCCAGTACTTC.

The CDR3 region has the DNA TGTGCCTGGAGTGTACGAGGTTTGACTGGAAACACCATATATTTT. Its translation is CAWSVRGLTGNTIYF. This chain uses TRBV30 with TRBJ1-3; no firm D call. Looked up from germline, CDR1 is GTSNPN and CDR2 is SVGIG (reference sequence). This CDR3 is 15 amino acids long. V shed 0 bases and J shed 2 bases, with 11 bases lying between them.

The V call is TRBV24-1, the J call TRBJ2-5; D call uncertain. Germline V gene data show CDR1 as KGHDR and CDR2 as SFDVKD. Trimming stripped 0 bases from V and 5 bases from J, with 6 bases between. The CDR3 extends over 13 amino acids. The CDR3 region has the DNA TGTGCCACCAGTGATTTGCAGGCGGAGACCCAGTACTTC. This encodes CATSDLQAETQYF.

In DNA form, the CDR3 reads TGTGCCAGCAGGATGACAGGGCAGGCCGAAAAACTGTTTTTT. Its protein product is CASRMTGQAEKLFF. J is TRBJ1-4 and V is TRBV6-5, with 7 bases aligning to TRBD1. The V and J ends lost 6 bases and 8 bases, in that order; junction bases with no gene match: 9. The CDR3 runs 14 residues. CDR1 and CDR2 (germline): MNHEY, SVGAGI.

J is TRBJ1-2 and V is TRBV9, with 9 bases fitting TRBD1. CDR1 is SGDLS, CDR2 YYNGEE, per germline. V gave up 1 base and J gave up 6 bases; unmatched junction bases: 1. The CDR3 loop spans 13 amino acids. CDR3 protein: CASSVRDRDGYTF. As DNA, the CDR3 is TGTGCCAGCAGCGTACGGGACAGGGATGGCTACACCTTC.

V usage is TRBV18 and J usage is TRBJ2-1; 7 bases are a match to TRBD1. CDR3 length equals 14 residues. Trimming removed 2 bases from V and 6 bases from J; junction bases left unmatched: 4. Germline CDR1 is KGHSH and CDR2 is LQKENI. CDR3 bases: TGTGCCAGCTCACCATCCGGGACAGCCAATGAGCAGTTCTTC. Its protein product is CASSPSGTANEQFF.

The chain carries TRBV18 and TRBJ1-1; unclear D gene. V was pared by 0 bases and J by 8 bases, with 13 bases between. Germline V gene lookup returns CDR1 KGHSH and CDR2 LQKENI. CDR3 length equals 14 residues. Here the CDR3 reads CASSPPLEWEEAFF. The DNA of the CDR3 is TGTGCCAGCTCACCACCGTTAGAGTGGGAGGAAGCTTTCTTT.